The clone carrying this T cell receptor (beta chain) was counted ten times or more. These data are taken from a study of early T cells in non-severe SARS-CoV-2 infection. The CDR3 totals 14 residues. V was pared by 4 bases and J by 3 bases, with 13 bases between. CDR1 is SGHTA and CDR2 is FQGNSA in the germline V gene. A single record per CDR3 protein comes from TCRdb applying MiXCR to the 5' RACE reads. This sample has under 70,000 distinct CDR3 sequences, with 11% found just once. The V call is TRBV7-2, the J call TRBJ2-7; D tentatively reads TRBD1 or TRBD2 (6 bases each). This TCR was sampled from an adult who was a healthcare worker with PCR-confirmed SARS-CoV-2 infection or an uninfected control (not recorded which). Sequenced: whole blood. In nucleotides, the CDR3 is TGTGCCAGCAGCTCGCTCGGGGGCCGCTACGAGCAGTACTTC. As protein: CASSSLGGRYEQYF. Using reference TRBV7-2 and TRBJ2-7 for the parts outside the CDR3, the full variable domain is GAGVSQSPSNKVTEKGKDVELRCDPISGHTALYWYRQSLGQGLEFLIYFQGNSAPDKSGLPSDRFSAERTGGSVSTLTIQRTQQEDSAVYLCASSSLGGRYEQYFGPGTRLTVT.